The source of this T cell receptor beta chain is a study of technical replicates of blood from a few donors. Using immunoSEQ multiplex PCR, the repertoire was profiled, and TCRdb retains in-frame clones only, with some absent. The profile shows over 50,000 clones, around 86% of them singletons. Germline loops: CDR1 SGHRS, CDR2 YFSETQ. There are 17 residues in the CDR3. V lost 0 bases, J lost 6 bases, and 14 bases stayed unmatched. Sequencing was performed on PBMCs. This chain uses TRBV5-1 with TRBJ1-1; 7 positions agree with TRBD1. The clonotype was recovered from a human donor in good health. Some clones in this sample may be carry-over from other donors' samples. The CDR3 reads CASSLAGTDRPQAEAFF. The CDR3 region has the DNA TGCGCCAGCAGCTTGGCCGGGACAGACCGGCCTCAGGCTGAAGCTTTCTTT.